This T cell receptor (beta chain) was observed in a study of blood T cell repertoires in COVID-19. In the study overall: Nucleic acid was either cDNA or gDNA, and it came from T cells, B-cell-depleted T cells, or PBMCs.

This clone occurred a few times. Original data processing: Scientists estimated how many nucleated cells there were by amplifying reference gene primers. Using immunoSEQ multiplex PCR, the repertoire was profiled, and TCRdb retains in-frame clones only, with some absent. V, J and clone size are taken as reported in that table, and D and trimming were inferred from the DNA itself. This table has roughly 140,000 clones, about 84% appearing once. The sequence was obtained from a woman aged 80 or older in a cohort sampled during active or convalescent COVID-19. Input material: peripheral blood.

The CDR3 DNA reads as TGTGCCACCAGCAGAGGAGAAGCTAGGTATGGCTACACCTTC. This gives the protein CATSRGEARYGYTF. J is TRBJ1-2 and V is TRBV15; D uncertain. Trimming cost V 1 base and J 5 bases, with 11 bases left between them. CDR1 and CDR2 (germline): LNHNV, YYDKDF (reference sequence). This CDR3 region has 14 residues.